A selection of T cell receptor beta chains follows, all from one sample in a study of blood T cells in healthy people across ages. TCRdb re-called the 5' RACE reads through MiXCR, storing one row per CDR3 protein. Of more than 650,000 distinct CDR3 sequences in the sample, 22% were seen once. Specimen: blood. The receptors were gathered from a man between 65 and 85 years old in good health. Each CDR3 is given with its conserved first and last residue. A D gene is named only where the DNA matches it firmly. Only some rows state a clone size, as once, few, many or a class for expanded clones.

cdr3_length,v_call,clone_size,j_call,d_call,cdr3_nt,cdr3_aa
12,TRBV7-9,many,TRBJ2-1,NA,TGTGCCAGCAGTCCCTCGGTCAATGAGCAGTTCTTC,CASSPSVNEQFF
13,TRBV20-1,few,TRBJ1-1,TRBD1,TGCAGTGACAGGGGTCCGTTGAACACTGAAGCTTTCTTT,CSDRGPLNTEAFF
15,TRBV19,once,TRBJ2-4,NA,TGTGCCAGTAGTATAGCGAGGCAGCCCCAAAACATTCAGTACTTC,CASSIARQPQNIQYF
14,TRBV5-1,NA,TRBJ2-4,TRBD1,TGCGCCAGCAGCTTACCCGACAGGGGGAACATTCAGTACTTC,CASSLPDRGNIQYF
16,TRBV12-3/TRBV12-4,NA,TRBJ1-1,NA,TGTGCCAGCAGTGCCGGACAGTATCCTATGAACACTGAAGCTTTCTTT,CASSAGQYPMNTEAFF
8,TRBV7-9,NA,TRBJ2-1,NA,TGTGCCAGTCCTGAGCAGTTCTTC,CASPEQFF
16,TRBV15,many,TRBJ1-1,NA,TGTGCCACCAGCAGAGTCCCCGGGACAAGGAACACTGAAGCTTTCTTT,CATSRVPGTRNTEAFF
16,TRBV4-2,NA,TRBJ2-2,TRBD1,TGTGCCAGCAGCCAAGAAAGGGGGCCGAACACCGGGGAGCTGTTTTTT,CASSQERGPNTGELFF
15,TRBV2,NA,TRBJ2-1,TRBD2,TGTGCCAGCAGTGATTCTAGCGGGGGCCGGGGTGAGCAGTTCTTC,CASSDSSGGRGEQFF
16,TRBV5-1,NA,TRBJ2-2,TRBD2,TGCGCCAGCAGCTTGAGACTAGCGGAGATCACCGGGGAGCTGTTTTTT,CASSLRLAEITGELFF
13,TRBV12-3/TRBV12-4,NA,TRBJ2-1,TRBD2,TGTGCCGGCAGTCGACCGGGAGGCAATGAGCAGTTCTTC,CAGSRPGGNEQFF
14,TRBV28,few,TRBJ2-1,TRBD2,TGTGCCAGCAAGACTAGCGGAGACTACAATGAGCAGTTCTTC,CASKTSGDYNEQFF
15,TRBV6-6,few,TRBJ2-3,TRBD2,TGTGCCAGCAACCCGGGACTAGCGGGCACAGATACGCAGTATTTT,CASNPGLAGTDTQYF
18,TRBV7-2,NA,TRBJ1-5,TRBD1,TGTGCCAGCAGCTTAGCCACCGGGACAGGGGCCCCTGGTCAGCCCCGGCATTTT,CASSLATGTGAPGQPRHF
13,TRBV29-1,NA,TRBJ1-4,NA,TGCAGCGTTGAAGTTCCAACTAATGAAAAACTGTTTTTT,CSVEVPTNEKLFF
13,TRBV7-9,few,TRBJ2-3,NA,TGTGCCAGCAGCTCCGAGGACGTAGATACGCAGTATTTT,CASSSEDVDTQYF
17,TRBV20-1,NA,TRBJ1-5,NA,TGCAGTGCTAGTGATATGGAGGCAGGGGTATGGAATCAGCCCCAGCATTTT,CSASDMEAGVWNQPQHF
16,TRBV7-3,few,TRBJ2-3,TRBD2,TGTGCCAGCAGCTTAACAGCGACTAGCGGTTCCGATACGCAGTATTTT,CASSLTATSGSDTQYF
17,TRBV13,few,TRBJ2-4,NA,TGTGCCAGCAGCTTAATGTCCCCCGCTGGTGTCAAAAACATTCAGTACTTC,CASSLMSPAGVKNIQYF
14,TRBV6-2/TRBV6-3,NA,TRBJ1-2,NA,TGTGCCAGCAATCTCGACAACGGCGTCGACGGCTACACCTTC,CASNLDNGVDGYTF
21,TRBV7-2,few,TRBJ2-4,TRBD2,TGTGCCAGCAGCTTAGCCCCATGGTTTCTAGCGGGGGGTGGAACCAAAAACATTCAGTACTTC,CASSLAPWFLAGGGTKNIQYF
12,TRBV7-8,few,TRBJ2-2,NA,TGTGCCAGCAGCTTCGAAGTCGGGGAGCTGTTTTTT,CASSFEVGELFF
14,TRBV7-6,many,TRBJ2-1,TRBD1,TGTGCCAGCAGCTTACAGGGGGCCCACAATGAGCAGTTCTTC,CASSLQGAHNEQFF
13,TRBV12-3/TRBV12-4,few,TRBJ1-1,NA,TGTGCCAGCATCAACAGGGCGAACACTGAAGCTTTCTTT,CASINRANTEAFF
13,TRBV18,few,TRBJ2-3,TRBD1,TGTGCCAGCTCAGCGGGACAGGGAGATACGCAGTATTTT,CASSAGQGDTQYF
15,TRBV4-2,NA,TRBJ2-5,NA,TGTGCCAGCAGCCAAGTTGGGGGTTTGATGGAGACCCAGTACTTC,CASSQVGGLMETQYF
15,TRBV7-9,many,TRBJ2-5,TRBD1,TGTGCCAGCAGCTTAGCGCTGGGACAGGGAGAGACCCAGTACTTC,CASSLALGQGETQYF
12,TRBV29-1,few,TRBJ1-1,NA,TGCAGCGCAAGACCTTTGGGTGCTGAAGCTTTCTTT,CSARPLGAEAFF
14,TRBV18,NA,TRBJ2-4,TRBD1,TGTGCCAGCTCACGACAGGGTGCCGAAAACATTCAGTACTTC,CASSRQGAENIQYF
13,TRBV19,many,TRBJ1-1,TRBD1,TGTGCCAGTAGTACCACAGGGGGCACTGAAGCTTTCTTT,CASSTTGGTEAFF
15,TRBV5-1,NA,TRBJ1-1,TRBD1,TGCGCCAGCAGTCCGGACAGGGGGAAGGGCACTGAAGCTTTCTTT,CASSPDRGKGTEAFF
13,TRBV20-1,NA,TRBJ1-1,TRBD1,TGCAGTGCTTCGGGACAGGGCTACACTGAAGCTTTCTTT,CSASGQGYTEAFF
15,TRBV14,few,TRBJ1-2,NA,TGTGCCAGCAGCACCCTTGGGGGGGTGGACTATGGCTACACCTTC,CASSTLGGVDYGYTF
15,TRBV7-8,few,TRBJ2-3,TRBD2,TGTGCCAGCAGTCAAGGACTAGCGTGGGGAGATACGCAGTATTTT,CASSQGLAWGDTQYF
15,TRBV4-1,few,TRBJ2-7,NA,TGCGCCAGCAGCCAAGATTCGGCCTCCTGGGGTATGAAGTACTTC,CASSQDSASWGMKYF
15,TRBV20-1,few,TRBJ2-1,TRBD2,TGCAGTGCCCTAAGGGGACTAGCGGGATACAATGAGCAGTTCTTC,CSALRGLAGYNEQFF
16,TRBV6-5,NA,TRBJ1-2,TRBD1,TGTGCCAGCAGTTACTATTCACAGGGGCCTCCGACTGGCTACACCTTC,CASSYYSQGPPTGYTF
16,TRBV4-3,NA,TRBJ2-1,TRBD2,TGCGCCAGCAGCCAACATCAAGCGGGAGAAGGCAATGAGCAGTTCTTC,CASSQHQAGEGNEQFF
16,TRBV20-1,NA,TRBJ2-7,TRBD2,TGCAGTGCTAACCCTCTAGCGGGGGGGCATCTAGTAGAGCAGTACTTC,CSANPLAGGHLVEQYF
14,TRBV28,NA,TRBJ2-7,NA,TGTGCCAGCACCGGAGATAAGGGCCGCTACGAGCAGTACTTC,CASTGDKGRYEQYF
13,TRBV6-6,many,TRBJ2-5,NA,TGTGCCAGTTACCGGGACCTACAAGAGACCCAGTACTTC,CASYRDLQETQYF